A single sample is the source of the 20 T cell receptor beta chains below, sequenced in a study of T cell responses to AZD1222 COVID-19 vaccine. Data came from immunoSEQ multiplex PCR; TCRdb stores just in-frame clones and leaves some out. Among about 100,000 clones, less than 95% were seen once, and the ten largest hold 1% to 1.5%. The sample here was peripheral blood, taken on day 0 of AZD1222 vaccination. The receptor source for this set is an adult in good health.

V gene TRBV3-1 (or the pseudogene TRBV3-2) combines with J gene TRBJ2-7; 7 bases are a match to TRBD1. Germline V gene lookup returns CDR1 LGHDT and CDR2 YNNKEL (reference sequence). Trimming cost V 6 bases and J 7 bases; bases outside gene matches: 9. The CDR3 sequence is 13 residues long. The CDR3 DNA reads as TGTGCCAGCAGTTTCGACAGGGCATGGGAGCAGTACTTC. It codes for CASSFDRAWEQYF.

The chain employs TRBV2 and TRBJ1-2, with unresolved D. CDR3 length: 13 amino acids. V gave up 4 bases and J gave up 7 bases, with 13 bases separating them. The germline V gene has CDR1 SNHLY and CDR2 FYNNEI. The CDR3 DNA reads TGTGCCAGCAGTGCCGGACCCCGGTTTGGCTACACCTTC. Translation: CASSAGPRFGYTF.

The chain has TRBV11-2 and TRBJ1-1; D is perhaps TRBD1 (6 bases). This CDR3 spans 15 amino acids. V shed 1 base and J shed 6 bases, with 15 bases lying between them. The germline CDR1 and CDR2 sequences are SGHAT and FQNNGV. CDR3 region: CASSLAPSYRAEAFF. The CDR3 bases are TGTGCCAGCAGCTTAGCCCCCTCATACAGGGCTGAAGCTTTCTTT.

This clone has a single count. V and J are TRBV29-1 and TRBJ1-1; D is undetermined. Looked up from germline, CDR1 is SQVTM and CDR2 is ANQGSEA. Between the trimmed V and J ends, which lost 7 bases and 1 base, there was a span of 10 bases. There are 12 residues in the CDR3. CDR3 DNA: TGCAGCGGCCAGGTGAGGAACACTGAAGCTTTCTTT. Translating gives CSGQVRNTEAFF.

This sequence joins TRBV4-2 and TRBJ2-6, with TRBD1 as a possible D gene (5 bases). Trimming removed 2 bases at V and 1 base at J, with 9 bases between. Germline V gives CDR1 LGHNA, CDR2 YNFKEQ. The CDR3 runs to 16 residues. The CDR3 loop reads CASSQHSGSGANVLTF. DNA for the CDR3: TGTGCCAGCAGCCAACATTCAGGGTCTGGGGCCAACGTCCTGACTTTC.

In DNA form, the CDR3 reads TGTGCCAGCAGTTACTCACCGGGACGGGCGAACACTGAAGCTTTCTTT. This sequence encodes CASSYSPGRANTEAFF. The chain employs TRBV6-5 and TRBJ1-1; D possibly corresponds to TRBD1 (5 bases). The V end lost 0 bases, the J end lost 1 base, and 12 bases lay between the germline ends. Germline CDR1 reads MNHEY; CDR2 reads SVGAGI. This CDR3 has 16 amino acids.

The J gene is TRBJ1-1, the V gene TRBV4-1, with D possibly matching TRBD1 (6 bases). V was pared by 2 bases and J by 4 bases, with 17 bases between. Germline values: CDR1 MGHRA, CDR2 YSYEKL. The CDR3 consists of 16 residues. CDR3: CASSQILQGGGTEAFF. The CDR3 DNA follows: TGCGCCAGCAGCCAAATCCTACAGGGAGGGGGCACTGAAGCTTTCTTT.

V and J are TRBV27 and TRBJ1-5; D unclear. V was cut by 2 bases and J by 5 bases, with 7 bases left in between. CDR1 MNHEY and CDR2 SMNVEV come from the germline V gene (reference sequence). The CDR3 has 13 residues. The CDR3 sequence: CASSLLLDQPQHF. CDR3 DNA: TGTGCCAGCAGTTTACTTCTGGATCAGCCCCAGCATTTT.

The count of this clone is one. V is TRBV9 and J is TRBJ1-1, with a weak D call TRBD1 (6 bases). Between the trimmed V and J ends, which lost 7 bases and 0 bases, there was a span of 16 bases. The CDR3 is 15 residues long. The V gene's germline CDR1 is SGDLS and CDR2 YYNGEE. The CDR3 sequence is CASGLGRGVNTEAFF. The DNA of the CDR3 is TGTGCCAGCGGCTTGGGGAGGGGGGTGAACACTGAAGCTTTCTTT.

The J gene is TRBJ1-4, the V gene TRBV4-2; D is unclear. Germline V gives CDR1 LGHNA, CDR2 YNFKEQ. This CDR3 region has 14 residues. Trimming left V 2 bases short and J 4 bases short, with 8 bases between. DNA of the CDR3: TGTGCCAGCAGCCAACGGGAGATTAATGAAAAACTGTTTTTT. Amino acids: CASSQREINEKLFF.

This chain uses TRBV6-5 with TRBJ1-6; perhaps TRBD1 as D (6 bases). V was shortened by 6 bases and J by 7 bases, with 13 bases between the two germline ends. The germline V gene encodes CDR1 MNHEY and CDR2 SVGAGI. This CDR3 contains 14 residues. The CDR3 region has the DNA TGTGCCAGCAGCAACCCAGGGGCCAATTCACCCCTCCACTTT. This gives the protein CASSNPGANSPLHF.

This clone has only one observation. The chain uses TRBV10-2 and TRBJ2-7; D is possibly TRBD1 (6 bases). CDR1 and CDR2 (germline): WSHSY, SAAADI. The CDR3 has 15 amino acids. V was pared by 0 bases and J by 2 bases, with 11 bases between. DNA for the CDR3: TGCGCCAGCAGTGAGTCCTGGGGGCGGACCTACGAGCAGTACTTC. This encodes CASSESWGRTYEQYF.

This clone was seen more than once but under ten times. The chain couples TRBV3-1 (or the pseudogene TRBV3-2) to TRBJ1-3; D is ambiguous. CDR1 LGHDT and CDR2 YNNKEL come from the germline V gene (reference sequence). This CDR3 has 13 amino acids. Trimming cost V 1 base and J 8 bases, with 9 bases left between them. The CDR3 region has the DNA TGTGCCAGCAGCCAAGTTGGTCCAGACACCATATATTTT. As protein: CASSQVGPDTIYF.

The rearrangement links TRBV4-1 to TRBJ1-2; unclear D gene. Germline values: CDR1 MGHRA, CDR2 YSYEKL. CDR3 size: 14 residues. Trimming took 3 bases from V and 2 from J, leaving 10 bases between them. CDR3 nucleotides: TGCGCCAGCAGCCAGGCGACTCGAAACTATGGCTACACCTTC. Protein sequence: CASSQATRNYGYTF.

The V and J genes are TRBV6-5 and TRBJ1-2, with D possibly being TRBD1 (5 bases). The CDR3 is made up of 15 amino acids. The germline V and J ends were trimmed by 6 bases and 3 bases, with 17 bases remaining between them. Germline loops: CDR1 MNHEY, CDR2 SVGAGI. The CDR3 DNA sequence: TGTGCCAGCAGCAGTCCAGACAGACCCCACTATGGCTACACCTTC. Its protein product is CASSSPDRPHYGYTF.

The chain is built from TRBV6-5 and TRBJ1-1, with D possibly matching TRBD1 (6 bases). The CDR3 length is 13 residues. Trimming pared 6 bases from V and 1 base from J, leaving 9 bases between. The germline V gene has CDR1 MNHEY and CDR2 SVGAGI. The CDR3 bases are TGTGCCAGCAGCCAGACAGGGAACACTGAAGCTTTCTTT. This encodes CASSQTGNTEAFF.

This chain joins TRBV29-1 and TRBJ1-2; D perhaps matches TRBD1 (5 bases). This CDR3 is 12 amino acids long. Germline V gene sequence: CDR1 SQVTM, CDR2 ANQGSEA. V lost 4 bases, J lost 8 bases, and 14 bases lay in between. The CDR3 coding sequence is TGCAGCGTTGGAGAAGGGGCGAGCGGCTACACCTTC. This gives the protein CSVGEGASGYTF.

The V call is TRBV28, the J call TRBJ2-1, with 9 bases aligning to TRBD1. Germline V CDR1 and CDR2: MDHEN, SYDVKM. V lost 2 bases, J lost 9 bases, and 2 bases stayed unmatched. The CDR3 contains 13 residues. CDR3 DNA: TGTGCCAGCAGTTTAGGGGACAGGGCTGAGCAGTTCTTC. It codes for CASSLGDRAEQFF.

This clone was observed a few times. The DNA of the CDR3 is TGTGCCAGCAGTCTGGGGACCCATAATGAAAAACTGTTTTTT. Its protein product is CASSLGTHNEKLFF. This chain joins TRBV6-1 and TRBJ1-4, with D possibly being TRBD1 (5 bases). The germline V gene has CDR1 MNHNS and CDR2 SASEGT. The V end lost 5 bases, the J end lost 4 bases, and 11 bases lay between the germline ends. CDR3 size: 14 residues.

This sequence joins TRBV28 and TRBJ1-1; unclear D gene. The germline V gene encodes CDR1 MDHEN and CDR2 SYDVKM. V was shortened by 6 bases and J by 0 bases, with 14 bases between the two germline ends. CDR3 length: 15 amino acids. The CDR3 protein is CASRKYRRLNTEAFF. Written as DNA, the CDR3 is TGTGCCAGCAGGAAGTACAGAAGGTTGAACACTGAAGCTTTCTTT.